Following are 18 T cell receptor beta chains from one sample sequenced in a study of blood T cell repertoires in COVID-19 (dated by TCRdb to about 2020). Libraries were built with the immunoSEQ multiplex PCR assay. The table comes from immuneACCESS by way of TCRdb, which keeps in-frame sequences with V and J called. Part of the clones is missing from these tables; in studies checked, under half for an unresolved V gene and the rest for unknown reasons. Across this sample there are 200,000 to 250,000 clones, with almost 90% seen only once. The top ten clones comprise 14% to 15% of the sample. The specimen sequenced was PBMCs or T cells enriched from blood (not recorded which). These receptors originate from a woman between 50 and 59 years old with acute COVID-19.

V and J are TRBV4-1 and TRBJ1-2, with 7 bases that match TRBD1. Germline CDR1 reads MGHRA; CDR2 reads YSYEKL. V gave up 3 bases and J gave up 7 bases; unmatched junction bases: 8. This CDR3 comprises 14 residues. The CDR3 DNA sequence: TGCGCCAGCAGCCAGGGACAGCCTATGAGTGGCTACACCTTC. Protein product: CASSQGQPMSGYTF.

J is TRBJ1-1 and V is TRBV30; D gene unclear. This CDR3 region has 13 residues. Trimming stripped 3 bases from V and 2 bases from J, with 10 bases between. CDR1 is GTSNPN and CDR2 is SVGIG in the germline V gene (reference sequence). The DNA for the CDR3 is TGTGCCTGGAGCCGGGATTTAAACACTGAAGCTTTCTTT. It translates to CAWSRDLNTEAFF.

V gene TRBV2 combines with J gene TRBJ1-1; 8 bases fit TRBD1. Germline loops: CDR1 SNHLY, CDR2 FYNNEI. V was clipped by 5 bases and J by 5 bases; unmatched bases: 10. CDR3 length equals 15 residues. The CDR3: CASSRSAGGWTEAFF. The DNA of the CDR3 is TGTGCCAGCAGTCGATCGGCAGGGGGCTGGACTGAAGCTTTCTTT.

The chain is built from TRBV18 and TRBJ2-1; 7 bases fit TRBD2. Trimming cost V 2 bases and J 8 bases; bases outside gene matches: 3. The CDR3 totals 13 residues. Germline V gene data show CDR1 as KGHSH and CDR2 as LQKENI. CDR3 nucleotides: TGTGCCAGCTCACCAACTGCGGGGGATGAGCAGTTCTTC. This sequence encodes CASSPTAGDEQFF.

This sequence joins TRBV7-9 and TRBJ1-1; 7 bases line up with TRBD1. Per the germline V gene, CDR1 is SEHNR and CDR2 is FQNEAQ (reference sequence). The trim removed 6 bases at V and 3 bases at J, leaving 10 bases unmatched. The CDR3 sequence is 15 residues long. The CDR3 reads CASRVISGGDTEAFF. In DNA form, the CDR3 reads TGTGCCAGCAGAGTAATATCAGGGGGTGACACTGAAGCTTTCTTT.

This clone turned up a few times. The chain employs TRBV4-1 and TRBJ1-6; D unresolved. This CDR3 spans 16 amino acids. Trimming stripped 4 bases from V and 0 bases from J, with 10 bases between. Germline V gene sequence: CDR1 MGHRA, CDR2 YSYEKL. The chain's CDR3 is CASSRGSSSYNSPLHF. The CDR3 nucleotides read TGCGCCAGCAGCCGAGGCAGCAGCTCCTATAATTCACCCCTCCACTTT.

The table lists this clone with a few counts. The V and J genes are TRBV7-7 and TRBJ1-3; no firm D call. The germline V gene encodes CDR1 SSHAT and CDR2 FNYEAQ (reference sequence). The CDR3 is made up of 11 amino acids. The CDR3 sequence: CAIPSGNTIYF. CDR3 DNA: TGTGCTATCCCCTCTGGAAACACCATATATTTT.

The V and J genes are TRBV9 and TRBJ1-5, with 8 positions matching TRBD1. This CDR3 spans 14 amino acids. The junction had 5 bases not matched to a gene; V was cut back by 0 bases and J by 9 bases. CDR1 SGDLS and CDR2 YYNGEE come from the germline V gene. CDR3 in amino acids: CASSVGTGGLPQHF. The CDR3 coding sequence is TGTGCCAGCAGCGTAGGTACAGGGGGTCTGCCCCAGCATTTT.

The chain links TRBV3-1 (or the pseudogene TRBV3-2) to TRBJ2-7, with no clear D. This CDR3 is 14 amino acids long. Germline V gene lookup returns CDR1 LGHDT and CDR2 YNNKEL (reference sequence). The germline V and J ends were trimmed by 0 bases and 1 base, with 7 bases remaining between them. The chain's CDR3 is CASSQDGQSYEQYF. The CDR3 DNA reads TGTGCCAGCAGCCAAGATGGGCAGTCCTACGAGCAGTACTTC.

This clone was observed a single time. The chain uses TRBV9 and TRBJ2-1; 12 positions agree with TRBD2. V lost 0 bases, J lost 9 bases, and 4 bases stayed unmatched. This CDR3 is built from 15 residues. The germline V gene encodes CDR1 SGDLS and CDR2 YYNGEE. For the CDR3, the DNA is TGTGCCAGCAGCGTAGGACTAGCGGGAGTGGGTGAGCAGTTCTTC. As protein: CASSVGLAGVGEQFF.

This clone was seen only once. This chain links TRBV18 with TRBJ1-5; D might be TRBD1 (5 bases). This CDR3 comprises 15 residues. Germline-derived CDR1 and CDR2 are KGHSH and LQKENI. Trimming took 3 bases from V and 6 from J, leaving 15 bases between them. The chain's CDR3 is CASSPVGGSGQPQHF. As DNA, the CDR3 is TGTGCCAGCTCACCGGTGGGGGGAAGCGGTCAGCCCCAGCATTTT.

J is TRBJ1-5 and V is TRBV7-8; D is perhaps TRBD1 (6 bases). Trimming removed 5 bases from V and 7 bases from J, with 9 bases in between. The CDR3 extends over 12 amino acids. Germline V gene data show CDR1 as SGHVS and CDR2 as FQNEAQ. The DNA for the CDR3 is TGTGCCAGCAGCCCAGGGGTCCAGCCCCAGCATTTT. This encodes CASSPGVQPQHF. Together with reference TRBV7-8 and TRBJ1-5, the CDR3 gives the full variable domain: GAGVSQSPRYKVAKRGQDVALRCDPISGHVSLFWYQQALGQGPEFLTYFQNEAQLDKSGLPSDRFFAERPEGSVSTLKIQRTQQEDSAVYLCASSPGVQPQHFGDGTRLSIL.

The rearrangement joins TRBV28 to TRBJ1-5; D call uncertain. CDR1 and CDR2 from the germline V gene are MDHEN and SYDVKM. The CDR3 has 17 amino acids. V lost 3 bases to trimming and J lost 6 bases, with 21 bases between them. The CDR3 loop reads CASSFWVEGRASQPQHF. The CDR3, as DNA: TGTGCCAGCAGTTTTTGGGTCGAAGGGAGGGCAAGTCAGCCCCAGCATTTT.

Comments on this clone: A read error may account for a junction end that differs from germline. The rearrangement links TRBV4-1 to TRBJ1-1, with TRBD1 identical over 7 bases. The CDR3 spans 15 residues. The germline V gene has CDR1 MGHRA and CDR2 YSYEKL. In DNA form, the CDR3 reads TGCGCCAGTAGCCAAGTAGGAGGGGGCCGGACTGAAGCTTTCTTT. Encoded protein: CASSQVGGGRTEAFF.

The chain has TRBV6-5 and TRBJ1-2; 7 bases are shared with TRBD1. This CDR3 region has 14 residues. CDR1 is MNHEY, CDR2 SVGAGI, per germline. The ends lost 5 bases at V and 4 bases at J; junction bases unmatched: 7. The CDR3, as DNA: TGTGCCAGCAGTACCGGGGACAGCGTCTATGGCTACACCTTC. Translated, it gives CASSTGDSVYGYTF.

The chain combines TRBV29-1 with TRBJ2-7; TRBD2 aligns across 10 bases. Looked up from germline, CDR1 is SQVTM and CDR2 is ANQGSEA. The CDR3 sequence is 14 residues long. J was trimmed by 7 bases and V by 7 bases; bases with no gene match: 13. Here the CDR3 reads CSGWASGRAGEQYF. The CDR3 region has the DNA TGCAGCGGATGGGCTAGCGGGAGAGCAGGGGAGCAGTACTTC.

This clone has a count of ten or more. The CDR3, as DNA: TGCAGTGCTAGTTATAGCGGGAGTTACGAGCAGTACTTC. It codes for CSASYSGSYEQYF. The J gene is TRBJ2-7, the V gene TRBV20-1, with TRBD2 matching over 9 bases. The CDR3 length is 13 residues. V dropped 3 bases and J dropped 4; count of bases not matched to a gene: 4. Germline V gives CDR1 DFQATT, CDR2 SNEGSKA (reference sequence).

This clone appeared a single time. J is TRBJ2-1 and V is TRBV5-1, with 10 bases fitting TRBD2. Germline CDR1 reads SGHRS; CDR2 reads YFSETQ. This CDR3 is built from 17 residues. Trimming at V came to 0 bases and at J to 8 bases, leaving 11 bases not matched to a gene. CDR3 region: CASSLGRLAGDGDEQFF. CDR3 nucleotide sequence: TGCGCCAGCAGCTTGGGAAGGCTAGCGGGAGATGGGGATGAGCAGTTCTTC.